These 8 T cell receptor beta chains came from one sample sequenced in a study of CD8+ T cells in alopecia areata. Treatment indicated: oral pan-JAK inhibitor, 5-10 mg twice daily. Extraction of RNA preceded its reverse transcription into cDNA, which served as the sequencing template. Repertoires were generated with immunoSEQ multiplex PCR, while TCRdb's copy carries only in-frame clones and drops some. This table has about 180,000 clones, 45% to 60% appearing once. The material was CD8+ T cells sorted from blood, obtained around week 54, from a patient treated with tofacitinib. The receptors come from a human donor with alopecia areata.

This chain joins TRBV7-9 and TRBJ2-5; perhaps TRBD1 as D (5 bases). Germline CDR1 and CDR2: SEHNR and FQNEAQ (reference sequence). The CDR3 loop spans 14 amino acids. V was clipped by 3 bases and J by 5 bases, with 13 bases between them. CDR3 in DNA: TGTGCCAGCAGCTTTATTAGGGGCGCGGAGACCCAGTACTTC. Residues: CASSFIRGAETQYF.

CDR3 sequence (DNA): TGCGCCAGCAGCCAAGTTCCAGGGAGGGGCACCGGGGAGCTGTTTTTT. Translated: CASSQVPGRGTGELFF. The chain recombines TRBV4-1 with TRBJ2-2; 7 bases line up with TRBD2. V lost 1 base, J lost 4 bases, and 6 bases stayed unmatched. The CDR3 is 16 amino acids. Germline CDR1 and CDR2: MGHRA and YSYEKL.

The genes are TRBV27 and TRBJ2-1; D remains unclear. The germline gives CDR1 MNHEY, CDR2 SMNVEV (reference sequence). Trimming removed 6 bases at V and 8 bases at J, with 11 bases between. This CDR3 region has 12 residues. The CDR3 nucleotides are TGTGCCAGCAGCCCCACGGGTGATGAGCAGTTCTTC. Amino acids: CASSPTGDEQFF.

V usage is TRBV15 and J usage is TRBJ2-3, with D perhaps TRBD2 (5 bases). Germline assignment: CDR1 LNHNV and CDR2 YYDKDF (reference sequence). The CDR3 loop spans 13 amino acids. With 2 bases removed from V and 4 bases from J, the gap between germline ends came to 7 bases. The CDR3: CATSRPGADTQYF. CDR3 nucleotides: TGTGCCACCAGCAGACCCGGGGCAGATACGCAGTATTTT.

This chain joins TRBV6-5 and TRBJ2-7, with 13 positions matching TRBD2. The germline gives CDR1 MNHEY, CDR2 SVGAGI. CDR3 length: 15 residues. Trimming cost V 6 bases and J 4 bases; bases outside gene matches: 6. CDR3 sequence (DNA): TGTGCCAGCAGAAGGACTAGCGGGGGACCTTACGAGCAGTACTTC. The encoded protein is CASRRTSGGPYEQYF.

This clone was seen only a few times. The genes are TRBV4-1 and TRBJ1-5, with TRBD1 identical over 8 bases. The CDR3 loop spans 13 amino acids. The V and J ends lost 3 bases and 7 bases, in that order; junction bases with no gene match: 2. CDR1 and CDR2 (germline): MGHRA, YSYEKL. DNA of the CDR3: TGCGCCAGCAGCCAGGACAGGGAACAGCCCCAGCATTTT. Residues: CASSQDREQPQHF.

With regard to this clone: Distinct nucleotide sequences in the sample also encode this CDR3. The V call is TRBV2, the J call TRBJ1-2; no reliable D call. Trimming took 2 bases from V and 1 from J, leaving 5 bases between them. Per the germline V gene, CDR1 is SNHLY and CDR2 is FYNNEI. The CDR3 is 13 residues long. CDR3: CASSEPSNYGYTF. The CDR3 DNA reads TGTGCCAGCAGTGAACCGAGTAACTATGGCTACACCTTC.

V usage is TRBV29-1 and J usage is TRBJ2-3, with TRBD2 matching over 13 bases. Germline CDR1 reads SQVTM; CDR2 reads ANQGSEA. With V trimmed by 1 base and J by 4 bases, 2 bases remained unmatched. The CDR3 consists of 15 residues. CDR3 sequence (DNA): TGCAGCGTTGAAGTGGGACTAGCGGGGTCAGATACGCAGTATTTT. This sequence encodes CSVEVGLAGSDTQYF.